What follows is one T cell receptor (beta chain) and its context. Antigen unknown. The data originate from a study of CD8+CD57+ T cells in acquired aplastic anemia. General observations from the study: Any difference that existed in CD8+ Simpson's diversity between patients and controls was not significant. Twenty-nine CD8+ CDR3 sequences were shared between patients and controls.

The V segment lost 4 bases and the J segment 8 bases; nucleotides outside the gene matches: 14. The CDR3 is made up of 16 amino acids. The germline V gene encodes CDR1 SGHVS and CDR2 FQNEAQ. Investigators profiled TCR beta VDJ and CDR3 from genomic DNA template. TCRdb passed the reads through MiXCR, listing each CDR3 protein once. The data hold 400,000 to 450,000 distinct CDR3 sequences, with 65% to 75% observed a single time. The sequenced sample consisted of sorted CD4+, CD8+, or CD8+CD57+ T cells (not recorded which) from PBMCs. The chain carries TRBV7-8 and TRBJ2-5; 9 bases are shared with TRBD1. The TCR comes from a human donor in good health, serving as a control. DNA for the CDR3: TGTGCCAGCAGCTCCGACAGGGGGGACTATGGCTACACCCAGTACTTC. Its protein is CASSSDRGDYGYTQYF.